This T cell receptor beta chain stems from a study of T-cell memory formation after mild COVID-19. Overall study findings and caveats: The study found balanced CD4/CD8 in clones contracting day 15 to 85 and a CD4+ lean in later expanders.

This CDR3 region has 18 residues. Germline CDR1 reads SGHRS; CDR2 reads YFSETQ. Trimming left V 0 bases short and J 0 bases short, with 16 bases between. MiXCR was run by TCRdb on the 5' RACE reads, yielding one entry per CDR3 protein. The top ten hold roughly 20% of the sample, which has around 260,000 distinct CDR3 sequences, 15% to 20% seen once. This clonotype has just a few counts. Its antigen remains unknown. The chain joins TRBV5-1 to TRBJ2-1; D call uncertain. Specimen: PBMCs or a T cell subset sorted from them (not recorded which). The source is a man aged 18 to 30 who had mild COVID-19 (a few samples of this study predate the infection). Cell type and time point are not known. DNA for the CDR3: TGCGCCAGCAGCTTGGTGTTAACGGTGCCCGGCTCCTACAATGAGCAGTTCTTC. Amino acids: CASSLVLTVPGSYNEQFF.